This T cell receptor (beta chain) originates from a study of blood T cell repertoires in COVID-19. Seattle enrolled patients during active infection and tracked them longitudinally. In the original analysis: Reference gene primer amplification yielded estimated nucleated cell counts. The table came from immunoSEQ multiplex PCR; TCRdb's copy has only in-frame clones and leaves some out. D and trimming come from the DNA, and the V and J calls and clone size come from that table. The data hold roughly 70,000 clones, with around 90% observed a single time. CDR1 is ENHRY and CDR2 is SYGVKD in the germline V gene. V was cut by 0 bases and J by 7 bases, with 10 bases left in between. This CDR3 contains 14 residues.

This chain joins TRBV10-3 and TRBJ1-5; D perhaps matches TRBD1 (5 bases). This clonotype originated in a man aged 50 to 59 with COVID-19, enrolled during active disease. Sequenced input: peripheral blood. DNA for the CDR3: TGTGCCATCAGTGAGTCTAGCGGGGCACAGCCCCAGCATTTT. This gives the protein CAISESSGAQPQHF.